The following is a TCR beta chain sequence with its context. The source of the sample is a study of cytomegalovirus exposure and HLA in healthy donors. The PCR was carried out with 60 Vbeta primers and 13 Jbeta primers. The repertoire was sequenced with immunoSEQ multiplex PCR; TCRdb's copy has only in-frame clones and lacks some. The table has 150,000 or so clones, 70% to 80% seen once. V lost 0 bases and J lost 1, with 10 bases in between. The CDR3 length is 15 residues. CDR1 is SGHRS, CDR2 YFSETQ, per germline. This rearrangement joins TRBV5-1 to TRBJ1-2; D might be TRBD1 (6 bases). The TCR originated in a man younger than 45 in good health and CMV-seropositive. The sample consisted of PBMCs. CDR3 sequence reads: CASSLDREFNYGYTF. As DNA, the CDR3 is TGCGCCAGCAGCTTGGACAGGGAGTTTAACTATGGCTACACCTTC.